This T cell receptor (beta chain) was identified in a study of shared clonotypes between healthy human individuals. As for the study in general: Used for every donor were three CD4 naive, three CD4 memory, two CD8 naive and one CD8 memory plate. Whole-study results and caveats: Donors were few, which limited the genetic and exposure-history diversity represented. Four donors held about 5% of naive CD4 clonotypes in common.

On this clone itself: Its specificity is not known.

Genomic DNA of every subset was divided equally among multiple immunoSEQ plates. The method was immunoSEQ multiplex PCR; TCRdb's version includes in-frame clones alone and lacks a portion of them. The data show a few hundred thousand clones, approximately 97% seen once. Sequenced input: memory CD8+ T cells sorted from blood. Subset of the sample: CD45RO+ cells pooled with CCR7-negative TemRA cells. The origin of this receptor is a young man in good health.

This CDR3 is CASSLREAIQYF. The CDR3 DNA sequence: TGTGCCAGCAGCTTACGGGAGGCCATTCAGTACTTC. The chain couples TRBV11-2 to TRBJ2-4, with 7 bases lining up with TRBD2. CDR1 is SGHAT, CDR2 FQNNGV, per germline. CDR3 length equals 12 residues. V trimming: 2 bases; J trimming: 9 bases; junction bases outside the gene matches: 1. Together with reference TRBV11-2 and TRBJ2-4, the CDR3 gives the full variable domain: EAGVAQSPRYKIIEKRQSVAFWCNPISGHATLYWYQQILGQGPKLLIQFQNNGVVDDSQLPKDRFSAERLKGVDSTLKIQPAKLEDSAVYLCASSLREAIQYFGAGTRLSVL.